The 13 T cell receptor beta chains reported below all come from one sample, sequenced in a study of cytomegalovirus exposure and HLA in healthy donors. PCR amplification relied on 60 Vbeta primers (plus 13 Jbeta primers). Sequencing used immunoSEQ multiplex PCR; TCRdb keeps in-frame clones, though not all of them. The data hold roughly 100,000 clones, with over 60% observed a single time. Input material: PBMCs. The receptors originated from a man between 60 and 70 years old in good health and CMV-seropositive.

To note about this clone: Distinct nucleotide sequences in the sample also encode this CDR3. V and J are TRBV9 and TRBJ2-5, with TRBD2 identical over 9 bases. Germline trimming cut 2 bases from V and 4 bases from J; bases unmatched to any gene: 3. This CDR3 contains 14 residues. The germline V gene has CDR1 SGDLS and CDR2 YYNGEE. The DNA for the CDR3 is TGTGCCAGCAGCGTGGGCGGGGGGGGAGAGACCCAGTACTTC. Translating gives CASSVGGGGETQYF.

This clone has at least ten counts. This sample also contains other DNA sequences that code for the same CDR3. V is TRBV4-1 and J is TRBJ2-7, with 10 bases matching TRBD1. V lost 1 base, J lost 1 base, and 4 bases stayed unmatched. CDR3 length: 16 residues. Germline CDR1 reads MGHRA; CDR2 reads YSYEKL. CDR3 bases: TGCGCCAGCAGCCAAGGGACAGGGGGACGATCCTACGAGCAGTACTTC. It is translated as CASSQGTGGRSYEQYF.

The gene calls are TRBV5-1 and TRBJ2-2; possible D gene TRBD2, 5 bases. Germline assignment: CDR1 SGHRS and CDR2 YFSETQ. The CDR3 loop spans 14 amino acids. V was clipped by 2 bases and J by 5 bases, with 10 bases between them. The CDR3, as DNA: TGCGCCAGCAGCTTTTCCCCGGGGACCGGGGAGCTGTTTTTT. It is translated as CASSFSPGTGELFF.

The rearrangement joins TRBV7-6 to TRBJ2-2; D unresolved. CDR1 is SGHVS and CDR2 is FNYEAQ in the germline V gene. The V gene lost 2 bases and the J gene lost 6 bases, with 16 bases spanning the gap. This CDR3 has 16 amino acids. CDR3: CASSLYARQSSGELFF. The CDR3 DNA follows: TGTGCCAGCAGCTTATACGCCAGACAAAGTTCCGGGGAGCTGTTTTTT.

CDR3 in DNA: TGTGCCAGCAGTGAGCGGCCATTCAGTGGAGCTTTCTTT. This gives the protein CASSERPFSGAFF. The rearrangement links TRBV6-1 to TRBJ1-1; unclear D gene. Germline CDR1 MNHNS, CDR2 SASEGT. The V gene lost 3 bases and the J gene lost 10 bases, with 15 bases spanning the gap. The CDR3 spans 13 residues.

This clone is medium-sized. This chain connects TRBV5-1 to TRBJ1-1, with D hard to call. This CDR3 contains 11 residues. Trimming took 0 bases from V and 6 from J, leaving 3 bases between them. CDR1 is SGHRS, CDR2 YFSETQ, per germline. CDR3 nucleotide sequence: TGCGCCAGCAGCTTGGGAGCTGAAGCTTTCTTT. It is translated as CASSLGAEAFF.

The chain carries TRBV5-1 and TRBJ2-1; 10 bases match TRBD2. Trimming at V came to 2 bases and at J to 0 bases, leaving 8 bases not matched to a gene. This CDR3 has 18 amino acids. CDR1 SGHRS and CDR2 YFSETQ come from the germline V gene. The DNA of the CDR3 is TGCGCCAGCAGCTTTGTAGCGGGGGGTTGGAGCTCCTACAATGAGCAGTTCTTC. As protein: CASSFVAGGWSSYNEQFF.

This sequence joins TRBV9 and TRBJ2-2; D remains ambiguous. V dropped 0 bases and J dropped 2 bases, with 5 bases sitting between them. CDR1 is SGDLS and CDR2 is YYNGEE in the germline V gene. CDR3 length equals 14 residues. This CDR3 is CASSVGLNTGELFF. DNA of the CDR3: TGTGCCAGCAGCGTAGGACTTAACACCGGGGAGCTGTTTTTT. The variable domain in full, with the rest retrieved from reference TRBV9 and TRBJ2-2, is DSGVTQTPKHLITATGQRVTLRCSPRSGDLSVYWYQQSLDQGLQFLIQYYNGEERAKGNILERFSAQQFPDLHSELNLSSLELGDSALYFCASSVGLNTGELFFGEGSRLTVL.

The chain carries TRBV7-9 and TRBJ2-7; unclear D gene. Per germline, CDR1 SEHNR and CDR2 FQNEAQ (reference sequence). The V end lost 3 bases, the J end lost 6 bases, and 6 bases lay between the germline ends. CDR3 length: 11 residues. The CDR3 DNA reads as TGTGCCAGCAGCTTGCAAGCCGAGCAGTACTTC. This encodes CASSLQAEQYF.

The chain is built from TRBV4-3 and TRBJ2-7; 8 bases align to TRBD1. The germline gives CDR1 LGHNA, CDR2 YSLEER. J gave up 3 bases and V 0 bases, and 7 bases lay outside the gene matches. The CDR3 extends over 16 amino acids. Here the CDR3 DNA reads TGCGCCAGCAGCCAAGATAGCGGAGACAGGGGCTACGAGCAGTACTTC. Amino acid sequence: CASSQDSGDRGYEQYF.

The V and J genes are TRBV28 and TRBJ2-2; maybe TRBD2 (5 bases). This CDR3 has 16 amino acids. Trimming took 3 bases from V and 4 from J, leaving 15 bases between them. Germline values: CDR1 MDHEN, CDR2 SYDVKM. The CDR3 sequence: CASSFLERVGTGELFF. CDR3 DNA sequence: TGTGCCAGCAGTTTTCTAGAGAGGGTAGGCACCGGGGAGCTGTTTTTT.

The table lists this clone with a few counts. V and J are TRBV10-3 and TRBJ1-1; 9 nucleotides match TRBD1. The ends lost 0 bases at V and 3 bases at J; junction bases unmatched: 8. This CDR3 is built from 17 residues. The V gene's germline CDR1 is ENHRY and CDR2 SYGVKD. This CDR3 is CAISESRGTGRDTEAFF. The CDR3 DNA reads TGTGCCATCAGTGAGTCGAGAGGGACAGGGCGGGACACTGAAGCTTTCTTT.

The chain's CDR3 is CASSPGRRGPNEKLFF. CDR3 DNA sequence: TGTGCCAGCAGCCCTGGGCGTAGGGGGCCAAATGAAAAACTGTTTTTT. The chain uses TRBV7-2 and TRBJ1-4; 7 nucleotides align to TRBD1. Trimming took 5 bases from V and 5 from J; bases not matched to a gene: 11. The CDR3 loop spans 16 amino acids. CDR1 SGHTA and CDR2 FQGNSA come from the germline V gene.